A single sample gave rise to the 14 T cell receptor beta chains below, sequenced in a study of identical twins (dated by TCRdb to the mid-2010s). Library preparation used 5' RACE. TCRdb records Illumina HiSeq 2000 as the sequencer. TCRdb applied fastp at Q25 and MiXCR to the public reads, then kept only in-frame beta chains. Each entry is one CDR3 protein sequence, shown with its most common DNA and genes. The sample profile shows some 630,000 distinct CDR3 sequences; 7% to 7.5% of them were found once. Over 1.5% of the sample is in the top ten clones. This same sample was also part of a study on yellow fever vaccine responses in identical twins.

The sequenced sample consisted of PBMCs. Receptors were obtained from a woman aged 18-30 years in good health.

The chain is built from TRBV12-3 or TRBV12-4 and TRBJ2-2, with 11 bases fitting TRBD2. Trimming at V came to 7 bases and at J to 6 bases, leaving 16 bases not matched to a gene. This CDR3 region has 18 residues. The CDR3 protein is CASKMLAGGPGGAGELFF. The CDR3 nucleotides are TGTGCCAGCAAAATGCTAGCGGGAGGACCAGGTGGCGCCGGGGAGCTGTTTTTT.

This clonotype turned up a few times. The chain couples TRBV7-3 to TRBJ2-1, with D maybe TRBD1 (5 bases). V lost 3 bases and J 9 bases, leaving 12 bases between the germline ends. CDR1 SGHTA and CDR2 FQGTGA come from the germline V gene. The CDR3 is 13 residues long. CDR3 bases: TGTGCCAGCAGCTTTGGGCAGGGATTTGAGCAGTTCTTC. It codes for CASSFGQGFEQFF.

The J gene is TRBJ2-7, the V gene TRBV10-3, with D uncertain. Germline CDR1 is ENHRY and CDR2 is SYGVKD. The V end lost 2 bases, the J end lost 3 bases, and 8 bases lay between the germline ends. The CDR3 is made up of 13 amino acids. The CDR3, as DNA: TGTGCCATCAGTGAGACCACTATCTACGAGCAGTACTTC. Translating gives CAISETTIYEQYF.

This clonotype has just a few counts. V gene TRBV9 combines with J gene TRBJ2-1; D remains unclear. Germline CDR1 SGDLS, CDR2 YYNGEE. The CDR3 consists of 14 residues. The germline V and J ends were trimmed by 0 bases and 7 bases, with 11 bases remaining between them. For the CDR3, the DNA is TGTGCCAGCAGCGTAGGACCTGGGCCGAATGAGCAGTTCTTC. It translates to CASSVGPGPNEQFF.

The chain links TRBV2 to TRBJ2-7; possibly TRBD2 for D (6 bases). CDR1 SNHLY and CDR2 FYNNEI come from the germline V gene. CDR3 length: 14 residues. Trimming stripped 7 bases from V and 0 bases from J, with 13 bases between. As DNA, the CDR3 is TGTGCCAGCAACCTAAAGGGAGGCTCCTACGAGCAGTACGTC. Translating gives CASNLKGGSYEQYV.

This clonotype was observed many times. The rearrangement joins TRBV12-3 or TRBV12-4 to TRBJ2-1; TRBD2 agrees at 14 bases. After removal of 4 bases from V and 9 bases from J, the junction contained 5 bases not matched to a gene. The CDR3 is made up of 15 amino acids. CDR3 residues: CASSSGLAGVGEQFF. The CDR3 DNA follows: TGTGCCAGCAGTTCGGGACTAGCGGGGGTAGGTGAGCAGTTCTTC.

The rearrangement links TRBV3-1 to TRBJ2-7; D perhaps matches TRBD1 (6 bases). Trimming removed 3 bases from V and 4 bases from J, with 10 bases in between. The CDR3 spans 13 residues. The germline V gene has CDR1 LGHDT and CDR2 YNNKEL (reference sequence). CDR3 amino acids: CASSQSRGYEQYV. The CDR3, as DNA: TGTGCCAGCAGCCAGTCCAGGGGTTACGAGCAGTACGTC.

J is TRBJ2-7 and V is TRBV3-1, with 9 bases that match TRBD1. Germline V gives CDR1 LGHDT, CDR2 YNNKEL (reference sequence). J gave up 5 bases and V 2 bases, and 4 bases lay outside the gene matches. This CDR3 is 14 amino acids long. The CDR3 DNA follows: TGTGCCAGCAGCCAACGGGACAGGGTGAACGAGCAGTACGTC. Translating gives CASSQRDRVNEQYV.

This clonotype was observed at least ten times. The V gene is TRBV12-3 or TRBV12-4, the J gene TRBJ2-2; D is unclear. CDR3 length: 13 amino acids. Between the trimmed V and J ends, which lost 5 bases and 8 bases, there was a span of 12 bases. CDR3: CASSAPHPGELFF. The DNA for the CDR3 is TGTGCCAGCAGTGCCCCCCACCCGGGGGAGCTGTTTTTT.

In this sample, this clonotype turned up many times. The chain employs TRBV29-1 and TRBJ2-1; 10 bases are shared with TRBD2. Germline-derived CDR1 and CDR2 are SQVTM and ANQGSEA. Trimming removed 3 bases from V and 0 bases from J; junction bases left unmatched: 5. There are 16 residues in the CDR3. CDR3 protein: CSVDSIAGGSYNEQFF. CDR3 coding DNA: TGCAGCGTTGACAGTATAGCGGGGGGCTCCTACAATGAGCAGTTCTTC.

The rearrangement uses TRBV6-5 and TRBJ2-7, with a weak D call TRBD1 (5 bases). This CDR3 spans 14 amino acids. Germline CDR1 is MNHEY and CDR2 is SVGAGI. The germline V and J ends were trimmed by 0 bases and 6 bases, with 12 bases remaining between them. The chain's CDR3 is CASSYSGRASEQYF. CDR3 in DNA: TGTGCCAGCAGTTACTCGGGCAGGGCTTCCGAGCAGTACTTC.

The chain joins TRBV20-1 to TRBJ1-2; D unclear. The length of the CDR3 is 12 residues. CDR1 DFQATT and CDR2 SNEGSKA come from the germline V gene (reference sequence). V lost 6 bases and J lost 2, with 10 bases in between. The CDR3 nucleotides are TGCAGTGCCCTACCTCAGAACTATGGCTACACCTTC. Its protein is CSALPQNYGYTF.

This clonotype has just a few counts. CDR3 sequence: CATKKGQNIQYEQYV. CDR3 DNA sequence: TGCGCCACGAAGAAGGGACAGAATATACAATACGAGCAGTACGTC. This rearrangement joins TRBV10-1 to TRBJ2-7, with 7 bases lining up with TRBD1. Germline V lookup: CDR1 WNHNN, CDR2 SYGVQD (reference sequence). V was pared by 10 bases and J by 4 bases, with 16 bases of the junction left unmatched. The length of the CDR3 is 15 residues.

This clonotype has just a few counts. The chain joins TRBV28 to TRBJ1-2, with D tentatively TRBD1 (5 bases). CDR1 and CDR2 from the germline V gene are MDHEN and SYDVKM. The CDR3 is 12 amino acids. Trimming stripped 7 bases from V and 8 bases from J, with 14 bases between. The CDR3 here is CASTSEGNGYTF. The CDR3 coding sequence is TGTGCCAGCACTTCTGAGGGGAACGGCTACACCTTC.